This TCR beta chain was obtained from a study of T cell responses to AZD1222 COVID-19 vaccine. Study-wide background: Recipients boosted at about 4 weeks or about 12 weeks are pooled. Overall study results and limits: Only after the peak T cell response were repertoires sampled. The CD4 TCRs associated with vaccination extended across spike and predominated at 160-218 and 743-854.

The table came from immunoSEQ multiplex PCR; TCRdb's copy has only in-frame clones and leaves some out. The table records approximately 130,000 clones, approximately 91% of them present only once. This clone showed up just a few times. Its specificity is not known. The germline gives CDR1 SGHNT, CDR2 YENEEA. Trimming removed 5 bases at V and 1 base at J, with 10 bases between. There are 14 residues in the CDR3. The chain has TRBV11-3 and TRBJ2-3; the D gene is possibly TRBD2 (6 bases). This receptor was identified in an adult in good health. Here the sequenced sample was peripheral blood, taken on day 0 of AZD1222 vaccination. The CDR3 region is CASSPGGRTDTQYF. The CDR3 DNA reads TGTGCCAGCAGCCCCGGAGGGCGCACAGATACGCAGTATTTT.